The entry below describes one T cell receptor beta chain. Its specificity is unknown. The sample originates from a study of T cell responses to AZD1222 COVID-19 vaccine. Study-wide results and limits: It was only after the peak T cell response that any repertoires were sampled. Of spike-specific TCRs, nearly half reportedly target regions left unmutated in variants. Among the donors, most were white British and more were female, and clonal diversity was possibly underestimated.

Some clones are missing from TCRdb's copy, which holds only in-frame ones; the method was immunoSEQ multiplex PCR. The table has 100,000 to 150,000 clones, less than 95% seen once. The sequenced sample was peripheral blood, obtained on day 0 of AZD1222 vaccination. The receptor's source is an adult in good health.

CDR3: CASRGEQEAFF. For the CDR3, the DNA is TGCGCCAGCAGAGGTGAACAGGAAGCTTTCTTT. This chain uses TRBV5-1 with TRBJ1-1; D ambiguous. The V gene lost 5 bases and the J gene lost 8 bases, with 10 bases spanning the gap. The germline CDR1 and CDR2 sequences are SGHRS and YFSETQ. The length of the CDR3 is 11 residues.